Listed here are 27 T cell receptor beta chains from one sample, sequenced in a study of T cells after yellow fever vaccination. Each CDR3 protein is one row after TCRdb ran MiXCR on the 5' RACE reads. The sample lists over 150,000 distinct CDR3 sequences; 6% to 7.5% were seen once. Material: CD4+ T cells sorted from PBMCs, obtained more than 4 days after the first yellow fever vaccination. All receptors come from a man between 18 and 35 years old who received the YFV17D yellow fever vaccine.

This chain links TRBV9 with TRBJ1-1; possibly TRBD1 for D (5 bases). This CDR3 has 14 residues. Trimming took off 4 bases at V and 1 base at J, with 11 bases between the two ends. CDR1 is SGDLS, CDR2 YYNGEE, per germline. The CDR3 DNA reads as TGTGCCAGCAGCACGATGGGGACGAACACTGAAGCTTTCTTT. This codes for CASSTMGTNTEAFF.

The chain carries TRBV4-2 and TRBJ1-5, with 7 bases that match TRBD1. Germline V gene data show CDR1 as LGHNA and CDR2 as YNFKEQ. This CDR3 has 15 residues. V dropped 1 base and J dropped 2; count of bases not matched to a gene: 2. The CDR3 loop reads CASSQATGGNQPQHF. CDR3 in DNA: TGTGCCAGCAGCCAAGCCACAGGGGGCAATCAGCCCCAGCATTTT.

This clonotype occurred many times. The genes are TRBV5-1 and TRBJ1-1, with D perhaps TRBD1 (5 bases). The CDR3 contains 15 residues. From germline, CDR1 is SGHRS and CDR2 YFSETQ. V was shortened by 1 base and J by 0 bases, with 10 bases between the two germline ends. The DNA of the CDR3 is TGCGCCAGCAGCTTGAGAGACAGTCTGAACACTGAAGCTTTCTTT. Translated, it gives CASSLRDSLNTEAFF.

This clonotype was picked up many times. The gene calls are TRBV18 and TRBJ2-4; tentatively, D is TRBD1 (5 bases). The CDR3 consists of 18 residues. V lost 3 bases, J lost 0 bases, and 18 bases lay in between. Germline CDR1 reads KGHSH; CDR2 reads LQKENI. The CDR3 region is CASSPRDTRVLAKNIQYF. The CDR3 nucleotides are TGTGCCAGCTCACCTAGGGATACCAGGGTTTTAGCCAAAAACATTCAGTACTTC.

This clonotype was seen repeatedly, ten times or more. The gene calls are TRBV7-2 and TRBJ1-1; D unresolved. V lost 5 bases, J lost 4 bases, and 17 bases lay in between. Germline CDR1 is SGHTA and CDR2 is FQGNSA. The CDR3 is 15 amino acids. CDR3: CASSRAGPSGTEAFF. The CDR3 DNA sequence: TGTGCCAGCAGCCGCGCAGGACCGTCGGGCACTGAAGCTTTCTTT.

V usage is TRBV20-1 and J usage is TRBJ2-7, with a weak D call TRBD2 (6 bases). The ends were cut back, 4 bases at V and 3 bases at J, with 19 bases in the middle. Germline loops: CDR1 DFQATT, CDR2 SNEGSKA (reference sequence). This CDR3 comprises 15 residues. The CDR3 spells CSATPIIGGIYEQYF. CDR3 bases: TGCAGTGCTACCCCCATTATTGGGGGGATCTACGAGCAGTACTTC.

This clonotype was detected ten times or more. The genes are TRBV7-2 and TRBJ2-5; 9 bases align to TRBD2. This CDR3 is built from 12 residues. The J segment lost 5 bases and the V segment lost 8 bases, leaving 3 bases of the junction unmatched. CDR1 is SGHTA and CDR2 is FQGNSA in the germline V gene. The CDR3: CASGGTSETQYF. The CDR3 bases are TGTGCCAGCGGCGGGACTAGCGAGACCCAGTACTTC.

This clonotype was counted many times. This chain connects TRBV5-5 to TRBJ2-3; D is ambiguous. The CDR3 has 14 residues. Trimming took off 5 bases at V and 2 bases at J, with 12 bases between the two ends. Per germline, CDR1 SGHKS and CDR2 YYEKEE (reference sequence). CDR3 region: CASRVTTHTDTQYF. CDR3 in DNA: TGTGCCAGCAGGGTAACGACGCACACAGATACGCAGTATTTT.

The rearrangement uses TRBV20-1 and TRBJ2-1, with D possibly TRBD2 on 6 matching bases. CDR1 is DFQATT and CDR2 is SNEGSKA in the germline V gene (reference sequence). The CDR3 totals 17 residues. Deletions cut 1 base from V and 3 bases from J, with 19 bases between. The CDR3 DNA reads as TGCAGTGCTAGAGTCCTAGCGACATCGTTCTACTACAATGAGCAGTTCTTC. Amino acids: CSARVLATSFYYNEQFF.

This clonotype was recorded a few times. The chain recombines TRBV2 with TRBJ1-5, with no clear D. Trimming removed 8 bases from V and 4 bases from J, with 12 bases in between. The CDR3 length is 13 residues. From germline, CDR1 is SNHLY and CDR2 FYNNEI. CDR3 sequence reads: CASLVEWNQPQHF. As DNA, the CDR3 is TGTGCCAGCCTGGTAGAGTGGAATCAGCCCCAGCATTTT.

V is TRBV2 and J is TRBJ2-2; unclear D gene. The germline V and J ends were trimmed by 7 bases and 1 base, with 10 bases remaining between them. This CDR3 contains 14 residues. Germline values: CDR1 SNHLY, CDR2 FYNNEI. CDR3 protein: CASTVSRNTGELFF. For the CDR3, the DNA is TGTGCCAGCACCGTGAGTAGGAACACCGGGGAGCTGTTTTTT.

DNA of the CDR3: TGTGCCAGCAGTCCCTTAGGGGGTCGGGGGCACACTGAAGCTTTCTTT. Its translation: CASSPLGGRGHTEAFF. The J gene is TRBJ1-1, the V gene TRBV7-9; TRBD1 might be the D (6 bases). CDR1 and CDR2 (germline): SEHNR, FQNEAQ (reference sequence). This CDR3 has 16 residues. V was cut by 6 bases and J by 3 bases, with 20 bases left in between.

Ten or more counts support this clonotype. The V call is TRBV4-1, the J call TRBJ1-4, with 7 bases that match TRBD1. V lost 3 bases, J lost 7 bases, and 8 bases stayed unmatched. Germline V gene sequence: CDR1 MGHRA, CDR2 YSYEKL. CDR3 length equals 15 residues. CDR3 sequence (DNA): TGCGCCAGCAGCCACGGGACAGTCCTTTCTGAAAAACTGTTTTTT. It codes for CASSHGTVLSEKLFF.

In this sample, this clonotype turned up a few times. V is TRBV4-3 and J is TRBJ2-2, with 7 bases that match TRBD1. The CDR3 runs to 17 residues. J lost 4 bases, V lost 3 bases, and 11 bases had no gene match. Germline lookup yields CDR1 LGHNA and CDR2 YSLEER. CDR3 nucleotide sequence: TGCGCCAGCAGCCATGTCCCAAGACAGGGTGGCACCGGGGAGCTGTTTTTT. Residues: CASSHVPRQGGTGELFF.

This clonotype was observed a few times. In DNA, the CDR3 is TGTGCCAGCAGCGCCCCCACTAGCGGGGGCACAGATACGCAGTATTTT. Protein product: CASSAPTSGGTDTQYF. The chain carries TRBV7-2 and TRBJ2-3, with 10 bases matching TRBD2. Losses at the gene ends were 5 bases for V and 1 base for J; bases not matched to a gene: 6. The germline V gene has CDR1 SGHTA and CDR2 FQGNSA. The CDR3 has 16 residues.

This chain links TRBV6-2 or TRBV6-3 with TRBJ2-7; 7 nucleotides line up with TRBD1. The J segment lost 3 bases and the V segment lost 2 bases, leaving 13 bases of the junction unmatched. Germline CDR1 and CDR2: MNHEY and SVGEGT. This CDR3 has 17 amino acids. The CDR3 DNA follows: TGTGCCAGCAGTTACAGGGACAGCAGTGAGACCGGCTACGAGCAGTACGTC. Translating gives CASSYRDSSETGYEQYV.

Many counts were recorded for this clonotype. This rearrangement joins TRBV7-2 to TRBJ1-2, with D unclear. Germline V gives CDR1 SGHTA, CDR2 FQGNSA. Trimming cost V 1 base and J 7 bases, with 7 bases left between them. The CDR3 has 12 amino acids. CDR3 nucleotide sequence: TGTGCCAGCAGCTTAGATCTCCCTGGCTACACCTTC. It encodes CASSLDLPGYTF.

This clonotype was recorded many times. The rearrangement links TRBV27 to TRBJ2-3; D not certain. From germline, CDR1 is MNHEY and CDR2 SMNVEV (reference sequence). V lost 4 bases and J 9 bases, leaving 8 bases between the germline ends. The CDR3 length is 11 residues. CDR3 in DNA: TGTGCCAGCAGTTCCCGGGCGACGCAGTATTTT. Amino acid sequence: CASSSRATQYF.

In this sample, this clonotype turned up many times. The rearrangement joins TRBV5-1 to TRBJ2-1; tentative D call: TRBD1 (6 bases). Germline CDR1 reads SGHRS; CDR2 reads YFSETQ. V lost 1 base, J lost 7 bases, and 12 bases lay in between. The CDR3 length is 14 residues. CDR3 loop: CASSLSQGSNEQFF. The DNA for the CDR3 is TGCGCCAGCAGCTTGTCACAGGGCTCTAATGAGCAGTTCTTC.

The rearrangement links TRBV4-3 to TRBJ1-2; 7 nucleotides agree with TRBD1. V lost 0 bases to trimming and J lost 4 bases; unmatched junction nucleotides: 5. Germline lookup yields CDR1 LGHNA and CDR2 YSLEER. The CDR3 spans 15 residues. The CDR3 nucleotides read TGCGCCAGCAGCCAAGAAACAGGGGAAGGCTATGGCTACACCTTC. Amino acids: CASSQETGEGYGYTF.

There are a few counts of this clonotype. The rearrangement uses TRBV5-1 and TRBJ2-3; 11 positions match TRBD2. Looked up from germline, CDR1 is SGHRS and CDR2 is YFSETQ. The CDR3 is 18 amino acids. V lost 0 bases, J lost 5 bases, and 11 bases stayed unmatched. The CDR3 bases are TGCGCCAGCAGCTTGGCCGGTAGCGGGGGGGCCGGAATAGATACGCAGTATTTT. It is translated as CASSLAGSGGAGIDTQYF.

This clonotype was counted many times. CDR3 coding DNA: TGTGCCAGCAGCCCTACAGGGGCCGACTATGGCTACACCTTC. Protein: CASSPTGADYGYTF. The rearrangement links TRBV7-9 to TRBJ1-2, with 7 bases fitting TRBD1. CDR1 is SEHNR and CDR2 is FQNEAQ in the germline V gene (reference sequence). J gave up 3 bases and V 5 bases, and 6 bases lay outside the gene matches. This CDR3 spans 14 amino acids.

This clonotype was found a few times. The rearrangement joins TRBV7-3 to TRBJ1-1; 7 bases match TRBD1. V shed 1 base, J shed 9 bases, and the junction held 5 bases outside the gene matches. The CDR3 consists of 13 residues. The germline CDR1 and CDR2 sequences are SGHTA and FQGTGA. The CDR3 is CASSLNSGQKAFF. The DNA of the CDR3 is TGTGCCAGCAGCTTAAACTCGGGACAGAAAGCTTTCTTT.

V is TRBV18 and J is TRBJ2-1, with 8 bases fitting TRBD1. The CDR3 is made up of 14 amino acids. Unmatched junction bases numbered 1, after V lost 4 bases and J lost 2 bases. The germline V gene encodes CDR1 KGHSH and CDR2 LQKENI. This CDR3 reads CASSRTGPYNEQFF. The CDR3 bases are TGTGCCAGCTCACGGACAGGGCCCTACAATGAGCAGTTCTTC.

This clonotype was counted ten times or more. CDR3: CASSGTLAGEQYF. DNA for the CDR3: TGTGCCAGCAGCGGAACACTAGCGGGGGAGCAGTACTTC. The V and J genes are TRBV7-2 and TRBJ2-7, with TRBD2 identical over 10 bases. V shed 5 bases and J 7 bases; nucleotides not matched to a gene: 5. Germline CDR1 is SGHTA and CDR2 is FQGNSA. The CDR3 consists of 13 residues.

The rearrangement joins TRBV4-1 to TRBJ2-5; either TRBD1 or TRBD2 may supply D (5 bases each). Germline assignment: CDR1 MGHRA and CDR2 YSYEKL. The V and J ends lost 4 bases and 5 bases respectively, with 8 bases between them. The CDR3 sequence is 12 residues long. The CDR3 sequence is CASSPGAETQYF. The CDR3, as DNA: TGCGCCAGCAGCCCCGGGGCGGAGACCCAGTACTTC.

The V call is TRBV12-3 or TRBV12-4, the J call TRBJ2-1; 11 bases map to TRBD1. The J segment lost 10 bases and the V segment lost 7 bases, leaving 9 bases of the junction unmatched. CDR3 length equals 14 residues. The CDR3, as DNA: TGTGCCAGCATTTGGACAGGGGGCTCTCGGGAGCAGTTCTTC. It is translated as CASIWTGGSREQFF.